Described below is a single TCR beta chain sequence and its context. The data are from a study of blood T cell repertoires in COVID-19. Turning to the study itself: Acute and convalescent COVID-19 samples came from the United States, Italy and Spain. In each case, the material was cDNA or gDNA derived from T cells, B-cell-depleted T cells, or PBMCs.

The CDR3 consists of 13 residues. V was trimmed by 3 bases and J by 5 bases, leaving 10 bases between them. As processed by the authors: How many nucleated cells were present was estimated from reference gene primer amplification. Profiled with immunoSEQ multiplex PCR; TCRdb holds only in-frame clones, not every one. V and J calls and clone size come straight from that table; D and trimming were deduced from the DNA. The sample records 150,000 to 200,000 clones, approximately 83% being singletons. The source is a woman of 80 years or more with active or convalescent COVID-19. This chain connects TRBV12-3 or TRBV12-4 to TRBJ1-1; unclear D gene. The specimen was peripheral blood. The CDR3 sequence: CASSFGGWTEAFF. The CDR3 DNA is TGTGCCAGCAGTTTCGGAGGTTGGACTGAAGCTTTCTTT.